Following are 15 T cell receptor beta chains from one sample sequenced in a study of T cell responses to AZD1222 COVID-19 vaccine. The data were produced by immunoSEQ multiplex PCR, yet TCRdb's version contains in-frame clones alone and is incomplete. The repertoire holds some 130,000 clones, with 65% to 90% as singletons. Sequenced material: peripheral blood, taken 28 days after the second dose of the MenACWY control vaccine. The receptors were gathered from an adult who received the MenACWY meningococcal vaccine as a control.

The V and J genes are TRBV6-1 and TRBJ2-1, with 9 bases that match TRBD2. Trimming cost V 0 bases and J 12 bases; bases outside gene matches: 3. The germline V gene has CDR1 MNHNS and CDR2 SASEGT. This CDR3 spans 13 amino acids. The CDR3: CASSEARAGGQFF. Written as DNA, the CDR3 is TGTGCCAGCAGTGAAGCCCGAGCGGGGGGGCAGTTCTTC.

This clone was seen more than once but under ten times. The chain recombines TRBV7-2 with TRBJ2-7; D perhaps matches TRBD1 (6 bases). Deletions cut 5 bases from V and 2 bases from J, with 16 bases between. CDR3 length: 15 residues. Per germline, CDR1 SGHTA and CDR2 FQGNSA. CDR3 protein: CASSRGHLMTYEQYF. CDR3 DNA: TGTGCCAGCAGCCGGGGACATCTGATGACCTACGAGCAGTACTTC.

The chain joins TRBV6-1 to TRBJ1-6; D remains ambiguous. Germline assignment: CDR1 MNHNS and CDR2 SASEGT. V was trimmed by 1 base and J by 6 bases, leaving 10 bases between them. This CDR3 is built from 15 residues. Here the CDR3 reads CASSEGVLGNSPLHF. The CDR3 DNA reads as TGTGCCAGCAGTGAAGGGGTTCTCGGTAATTCACCCCTCCACTTT.

This chain joins TRBV19 and TRBJ1-1; tentatively, D is TRBD1 (5 bases). The germline V and J ends were trimmed by 4 bases and 6 bases, with 15 bases remaining between them. The CDR3 is made up of 14 amino acids. The germline gives CDR1 LNHDA, CDR2 SQIVND (reference sequence). CDR3 in amino acids: CASSKGWGIAEAFF. The CDR3 DNA follows: TGTGCCAGTAGTAAGGGCTGGGGGATCGCTGAAGCTTTCTTT.

The chain is built from TRBV28 and TRBJ2-5, with D perhaps matching TRBD1 or TRBD2 (5 bases each). Germline loops: CDR1 MDHEN, CDR2 SYDVKM. V was clipped by 6 bases and J by 2 bases, with 16 bases between them. The CDR3 extends over 15 amino acids. CDR3 in DNA: TGTGCCAGCAGGGACCCGGGACGGCTTCAAGAGACCCAGTACTTC. This gives the protein CASRDPGRLQETQYF.

This clone was seen a few times. The gene calls are TRBV27 and TRBJ2-1; D may be TRBD1 or TRBD2 (6 bases each). The CDR3 loop spans 17 amino acids. Trimming stripped 6 bases from V and 5 bases from J, with 23 bases between. Germline V gives CDR1 MNHEY, CDR2 SMNVEV (reference sequence). The CDR3 coding sequence is TGTGCCAGCAGCCGCCGCCCGGGGGCATTCATTCACAATGAGCAGTTCTTC. Its translation: CASSRRPGAFIHNEQFF.

This chain links TRBV5-1 with TRBJ1-5; 7 positions match TRBD1. The germline V gene encodes CDR1 SGHRS and CDR2 YFSETQ. Trimming removed 1 base from V and 4 bases from J; junction bases left unmatched: 2. The CDR3 spans 14 residues. This chain's CDR3 is CASSLTGENQPQHF. The CDR3 bases are TGCGCCAGCAGCTTGACAGGGGAGAATCAGCCCCAGCATTTT.

V usage is TRBV5-5 and J usage is TRBJ1-1; possibly TRBD1 for D (5 bases). This CDR3 has 15 residues. Per germline, CDR1 SGHKS and CDR2 YYEKEE (reference sequence). Trimming removed 5 bases at V and 0 bases at J, with 14 bases between. The CDR3 nucleotides are TGTGCCAGCAGTCGACAGTCAATCATGAACACTGAAGCTTTCTTT. It encodes CASSRQSIMNTEAFF.

The V gene is TRBV18, the J gene TRBJ1-1; D is unresolved. CDR1 KGHSH and CDR2 LQKENI come from the germline V gene. V was clipped by 2 bases and J by 1 base, with 14 bases between them. This CDR3 spans 16 amino acids. The CDR3 here is CASSPGPPWGNTEAFF. The CDR3 bases are TGTGCCAGCTCACCAGGGCCCCCCTGGGGGAACACTGAAGCTTTCTTT.

This rearrangement joins TRBV28 to TRBJ1-2; maybe TRBD1 (5 bases). CDR1 is MDHEN and CDR2 is SYDVKM in the germline V gene. The CDR3 is made up of 14 amino acids. V was shortened by 5 bases and J by 2 bases, with 12 bases between the two germline ends. The chain's CDR3 is CASSLSGDNYGYTF. Here the CDR3 DNA reads TGTGCCAGCAGTCTCTCCGGGGACAACTATGGCTACACCTTC.

The V and J genes are TRBV9 and TRBJ1-5, with a tentative D call TRBD1 (5 bases). V shed 3 bases and J shed 0 bases, with 10 bases lying between them. The V gene's germline CDR1 is SGDLS and CDR2 YYNGEE. The CDR3 totals 15 residues. CDR3 loop: CASSAVQASNQPQHF. For the CDR3, the DNA is TGTGCCAGCAGCGCCGTACAGGCTAGCAATCAGCCCCAGCATTTT.

The chain employs TRBV24-1 and TRBJ2-1, with TRBD2 matching 14 bases. The ends lost 3 bases at V and 15 bases at J; junction bases unmatched: 6. The CDR3 runs 14 residues. Per germline, CDR1 KGHDR and CDR2 SFDVKD. CDR3 DNA: TGTGCCACCAGTGATCCGGGACTAGCGGGAGAACGGTTCTTC. Encoded protein: CATSDPGLAGERFF.

The gene calls are TRBV5-6 and TRBJ2-5; D might be TRBD2 (5 bases). The germline V gene encodes CDR1 SGHDT and CDR2 YYEEEE. V lost 2 bases to trimming and J lost 5 bases, with 10 bases between them. The CDR3 consists of 13 residues. The CDR3 nucleotides read TGTGCCAGCAGCTTATCCCGCGGGGAGACCCAGTACTTC. As protein: CASSLSRGETQYF.

The chain employs TRBV9 and TRBJ2-5, with TRBD2 matching over 7 bases. The CDR3 consists of 15 residues. Unmatched junction bases numbered 3, after V lost 0 bases and J lost 1 base. Per germline, CDR1 SGDLS and CDR2 YYNGEE. CDR3 DNA sequence: TGTGCCAGCAGCGTAGGGGCTAGCGGCCAAGAGACCCAGTACTTC. Its translation is CASSVGASGQETQYF.

This clone has only a few counts. The rearrangement links TRBV18 to TRBJ2-5; D is unresolved. The V end lost 5 bases, the J end lost 2 bases, and 6 bases lay between the germline ends. Germline V gene sequence: CDR1 KGHSH, CDR2 LQKENI. The CDR3 is made up of 12 amino acids. The DNA for the CDR3 is TGTGCCAGCTCAGCCAATCAAGAGACCCAGTACTTC. This translates into CASSANQETQYF.